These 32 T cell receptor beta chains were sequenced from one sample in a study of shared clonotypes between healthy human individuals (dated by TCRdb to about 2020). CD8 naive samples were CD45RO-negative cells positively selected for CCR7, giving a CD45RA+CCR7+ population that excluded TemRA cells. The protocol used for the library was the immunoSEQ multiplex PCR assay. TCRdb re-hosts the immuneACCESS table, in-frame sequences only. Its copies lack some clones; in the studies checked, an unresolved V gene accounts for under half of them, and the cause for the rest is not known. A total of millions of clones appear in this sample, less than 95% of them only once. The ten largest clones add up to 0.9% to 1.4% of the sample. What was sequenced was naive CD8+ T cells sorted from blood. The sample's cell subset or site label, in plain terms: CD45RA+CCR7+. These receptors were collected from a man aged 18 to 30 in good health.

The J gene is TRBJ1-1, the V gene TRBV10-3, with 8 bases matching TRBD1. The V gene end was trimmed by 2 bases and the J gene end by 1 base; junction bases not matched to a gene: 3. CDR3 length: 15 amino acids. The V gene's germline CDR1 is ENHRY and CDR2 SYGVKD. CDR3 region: CAISEIGQGNTEAFF. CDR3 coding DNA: TGTGCCATCAGTGAGATAGGACAGGGGAACACTGAAGCTTTCTTT.

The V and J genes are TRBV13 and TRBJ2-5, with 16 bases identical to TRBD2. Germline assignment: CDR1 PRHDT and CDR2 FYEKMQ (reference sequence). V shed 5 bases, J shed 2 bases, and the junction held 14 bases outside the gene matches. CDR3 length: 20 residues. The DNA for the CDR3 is TGTGCCAGCAGCAACGACCCCGGGACTAGCGGGGGGGCGTGGCAAGAGACCCAGTACTTC. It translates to CASSNDPGTSGGAWQETQYF. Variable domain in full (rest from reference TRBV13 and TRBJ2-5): AAGVIQSPRHLIKEKRETATLKCYPIPRHDTVYWYQQGPGQDPQFLISFYEKMQSDKGSIPDRFSAQQFSDYHSELNMSSLELGDSALYFCASSNDPGTSGGAWQETQYFGPGTRLLVL.

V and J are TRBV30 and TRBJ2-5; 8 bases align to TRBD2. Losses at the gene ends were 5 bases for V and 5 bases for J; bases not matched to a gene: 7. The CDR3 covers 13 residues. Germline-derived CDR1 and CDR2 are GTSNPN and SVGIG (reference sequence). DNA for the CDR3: TGTGCCTGGGGCATAACTAGCGGTGAGACCCAGTACTTC. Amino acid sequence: CAWGITSGETQYF.

The chain's CDR3 is CASSPTYGGNTGELFF. As DNA, the CDR3 is TGCGCCAGCAGCCCAACCTACGGAGGTAACACCGGGGAGCTGTTTTTT. The rearrangement links TRBV4-3 to TRBJ2-2; possibly TRBD2 for D (5 bases). V was trimmed by 4 bases and J by 2 bases, leaving 14 bases between them. The CDR3 is made up of 16 amino acids. In germline, CDR1 is LGHNA, CDR2 YSLEER.

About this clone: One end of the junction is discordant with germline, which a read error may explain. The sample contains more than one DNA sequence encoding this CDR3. Here the CDR3 reads CASSSSGTGDEKLFF. As DNA, the CDR3 is TGTGCCAGCAGCTCCTCCGGGACAGGGGATGAGAAACTGTTTTTT. V is TRBV7-9 and J is TRBJ1-4; 10 bases are a match to TRBD1. The CDR3 totals 15 residues. CDR1 and CDR2 (germline): SEHNR, FQNEAQ (reference sequence).

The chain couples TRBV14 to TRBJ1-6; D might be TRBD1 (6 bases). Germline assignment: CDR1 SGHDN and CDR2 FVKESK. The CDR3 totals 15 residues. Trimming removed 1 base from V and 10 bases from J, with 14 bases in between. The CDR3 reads CASSQVSGVVSPLHF. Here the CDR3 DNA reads TGTGCCAGCAGCCAAGTGTCAGGGGTTGTATCACCCCTCCACTTT.

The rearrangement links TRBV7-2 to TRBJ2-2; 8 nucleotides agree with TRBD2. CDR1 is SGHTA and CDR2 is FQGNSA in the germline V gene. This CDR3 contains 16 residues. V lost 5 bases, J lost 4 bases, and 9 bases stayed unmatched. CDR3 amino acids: CASSHLLADLTGELFF. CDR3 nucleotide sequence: TGTGCCAGCAGCCACCTACTAGCGGATCTCACCGGGGAGCTGTTTTTT. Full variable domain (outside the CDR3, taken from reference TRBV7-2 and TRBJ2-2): GAGVSQSPSNKVTEKGKDVELRCDPISGHTALYWYRQSLGQGLEFLIYFQGNSAPDKSGLPSDRFSAERTGGSVSTLTIQRTQQEDSAVYLCASSHLLADLTGELFFGEGSRLTVL.

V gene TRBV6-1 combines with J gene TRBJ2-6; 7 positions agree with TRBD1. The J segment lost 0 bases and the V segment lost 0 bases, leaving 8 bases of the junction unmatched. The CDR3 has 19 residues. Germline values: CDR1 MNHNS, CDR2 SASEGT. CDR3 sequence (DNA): TGTGCCAGCAGTGAAGCTAATCAGGGGGTTCTCTCTGGGGCCAACGTCCTGACTTTC. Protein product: CASSEANQGVLSGANVLTF.

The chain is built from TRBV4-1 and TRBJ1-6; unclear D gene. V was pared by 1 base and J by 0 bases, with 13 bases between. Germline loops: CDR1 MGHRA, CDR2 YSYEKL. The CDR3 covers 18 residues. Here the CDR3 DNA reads TGCGCCAGCAGCCAAGTAGTCGGACCTTACTCCTATAATTCACCCCTCCACTTT. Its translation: CASSQVVGPYSYNSPLHF.

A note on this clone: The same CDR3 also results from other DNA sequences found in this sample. The DNA of the CDR3 is TGTGCCAGCAGTTTACTAGCGGGAGCCTACGAGCAGTACTTC. Residues: CASSLLAGAYEQYF. The rearrangement uses TRBV27 and TRBJ2-7, with 10 bases matching TRBD2. The CDR3 has 14 residues. Germline V gives CDR1 MNHEY, CDR2 SMNVEV (reference sequence). The V gene end was trimmed by 2 bases and the J gene end by 2 bases; junction bases not matched to a gene: 0.

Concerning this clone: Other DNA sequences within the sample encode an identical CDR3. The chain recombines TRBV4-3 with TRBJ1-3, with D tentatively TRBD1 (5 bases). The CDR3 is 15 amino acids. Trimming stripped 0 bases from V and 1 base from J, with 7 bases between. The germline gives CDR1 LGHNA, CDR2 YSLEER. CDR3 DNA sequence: TGCGCCAGCAGCCAAGACGGGACTTCTGGAAACACCATATATTTT. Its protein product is CASSQDGTSGNTIYF.

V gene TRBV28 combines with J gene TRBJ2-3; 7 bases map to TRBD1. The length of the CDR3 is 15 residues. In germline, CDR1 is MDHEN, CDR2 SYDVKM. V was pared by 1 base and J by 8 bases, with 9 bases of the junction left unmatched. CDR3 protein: CASSLFPGTVSTQYF. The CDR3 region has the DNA TGTGCCAGCAGTTTATTCCCCGGGACAGTGTCTACGCAGTATTTT.

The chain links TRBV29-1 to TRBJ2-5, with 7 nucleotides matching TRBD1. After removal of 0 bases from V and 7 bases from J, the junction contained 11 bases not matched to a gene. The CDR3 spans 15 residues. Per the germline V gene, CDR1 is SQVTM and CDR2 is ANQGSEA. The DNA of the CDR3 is TGCAGCGTTGAAGATCTTAGGGGGCCGAGCGGGACCCAGTACTTC. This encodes CSVEDLRGPSGTQYF. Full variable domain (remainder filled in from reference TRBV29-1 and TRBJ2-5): SAVISQKPSRDICQRGTSLTIQCQVDSQVTMMFWYRQQPGQSLTLIATANQGSEATYESGFVIDKFPISRPNLTFSTLTVSNMSPEDSSIYLCSVEDLRGPSGTQYFGPGTRLLVL.

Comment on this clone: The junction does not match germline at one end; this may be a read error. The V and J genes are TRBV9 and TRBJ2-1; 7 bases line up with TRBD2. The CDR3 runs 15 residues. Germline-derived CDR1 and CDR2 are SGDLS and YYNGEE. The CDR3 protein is CASSVSSGGYNEQFF. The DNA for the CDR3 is TGTGCCAGCAGCGTTTCTAGCGGAGGCTACAATGAACAGTTCTTC.

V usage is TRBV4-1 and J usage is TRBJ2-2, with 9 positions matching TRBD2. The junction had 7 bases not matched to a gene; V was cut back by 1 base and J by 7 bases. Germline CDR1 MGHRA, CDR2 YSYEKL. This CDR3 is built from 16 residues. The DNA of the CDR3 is TGCGCCAGCAGCCAAGTTGGTAGCGGGAGTGTCGGGGAGCTGTTTTTT. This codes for CASSQVGSGSVGELFF.

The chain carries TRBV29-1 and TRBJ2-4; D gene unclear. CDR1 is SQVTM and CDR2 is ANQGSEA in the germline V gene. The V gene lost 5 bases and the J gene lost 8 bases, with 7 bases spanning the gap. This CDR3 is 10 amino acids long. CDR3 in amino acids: CSVILDIQYF. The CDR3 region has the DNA TGCAGCGTTATACTGGACATTCAGTACTTC. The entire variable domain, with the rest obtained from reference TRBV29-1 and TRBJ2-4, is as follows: SAVISQKPSRDICQRGTSLTIQCQVDSQVTMMFWYRQQPGQSLTLIATANQGSEATYESGFVIDKFPISRPNLTFSTLTVSNMSPEDSSIYLCSVILDIQYFGAGTRLSVL.

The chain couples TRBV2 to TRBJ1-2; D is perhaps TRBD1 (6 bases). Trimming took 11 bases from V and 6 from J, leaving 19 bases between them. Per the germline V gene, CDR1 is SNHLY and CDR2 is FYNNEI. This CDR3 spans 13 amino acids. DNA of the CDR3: TGTGCCGGGGCGGGGCGGGGGCAGAATGGCTACACCTTC. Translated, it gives CAGAGRGQNGYTF.

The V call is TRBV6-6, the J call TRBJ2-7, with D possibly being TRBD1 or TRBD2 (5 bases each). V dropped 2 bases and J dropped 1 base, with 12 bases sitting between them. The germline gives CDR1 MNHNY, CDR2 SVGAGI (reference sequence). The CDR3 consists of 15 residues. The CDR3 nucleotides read TGTGCCAGCAGTTACCTGGGGACGGGTTCCTACGAGCAGTACTTC. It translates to CASSYLGTGSYEQYF.

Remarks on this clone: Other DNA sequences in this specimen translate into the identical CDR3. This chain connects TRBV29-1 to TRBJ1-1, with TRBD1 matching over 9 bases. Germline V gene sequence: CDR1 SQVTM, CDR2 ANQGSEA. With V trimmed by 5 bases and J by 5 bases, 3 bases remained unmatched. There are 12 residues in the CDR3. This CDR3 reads CSVTTGGTEAFF. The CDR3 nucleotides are TGCAGCGTTACGACAGGGGGTACTGAAGCTTTCTTT.

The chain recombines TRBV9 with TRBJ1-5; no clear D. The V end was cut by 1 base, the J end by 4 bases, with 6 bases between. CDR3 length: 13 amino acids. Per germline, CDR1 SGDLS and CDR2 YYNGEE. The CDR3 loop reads CASSVSLNQPQHF. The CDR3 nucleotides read TGTGCCAGCAGCGTATCCCTTAATCAGCCCCAGCATTTT.

CDR3 sequence reads: CASSPRGSPTGELFF. The CDR3 DNA reads TGTGCCAGCAGTCCCCGGGGTTCGCCCACCGGGGAGCTGTTTTTT. The gene calls are TRBV5-4 and TRBJ2-2; D is possibly TRBD2 (5 bases). The CDR3 extends over 15 amino acids. Germline assignment: CDR1 SGHNT and CDR2 YYREEE (reference sequence). Trimming took 5 bases from V and 4 from J, leaving 15 bases between them.

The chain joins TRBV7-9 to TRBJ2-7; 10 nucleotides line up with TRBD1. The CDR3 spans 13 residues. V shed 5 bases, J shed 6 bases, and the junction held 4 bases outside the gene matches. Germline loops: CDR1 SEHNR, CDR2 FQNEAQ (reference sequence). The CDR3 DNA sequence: TGTGCCAGCAGCCCCGGGACAGGGGTCGAGCAGTACTTC. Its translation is CASSPGTGVEQYF. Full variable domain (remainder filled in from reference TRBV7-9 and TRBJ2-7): DTGVSQNPRHKITKRGQNVTFRCDPISEHNRLYWYRQTLGQGPEFLTYFQNEAQLEKSRLLSDRFSAERPKGSFSTLEIQRTEQGDSAMYLCASSPGTGVEQYFGPGTRLTVT.

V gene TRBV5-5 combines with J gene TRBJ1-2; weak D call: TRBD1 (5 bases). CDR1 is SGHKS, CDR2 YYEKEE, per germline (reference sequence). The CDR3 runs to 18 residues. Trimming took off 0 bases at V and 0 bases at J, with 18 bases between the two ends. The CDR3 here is CASSLEPGLGPANYGYTF. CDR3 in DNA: TGTGCCAGCAGCTTGGAGCCCGGGTTGGGGCCTGCTAACTATGGCTACACCTTC.

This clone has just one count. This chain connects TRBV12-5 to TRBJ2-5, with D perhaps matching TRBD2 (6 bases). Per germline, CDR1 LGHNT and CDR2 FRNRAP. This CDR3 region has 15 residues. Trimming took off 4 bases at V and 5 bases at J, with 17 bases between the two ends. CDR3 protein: CASGSPGGGGETQYF. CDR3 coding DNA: TGTGCTAGTGGTTCACCTGGGGGAGGCGGCGAGACCCAGTACTTC.

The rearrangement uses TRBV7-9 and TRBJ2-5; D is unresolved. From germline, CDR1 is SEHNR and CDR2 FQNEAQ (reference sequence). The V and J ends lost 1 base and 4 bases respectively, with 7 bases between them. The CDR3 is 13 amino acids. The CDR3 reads CASSLDPLETQYF. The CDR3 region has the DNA TGTGCCAGCAGCTTAGACCCATTAGAGACCCAGTACTTC.

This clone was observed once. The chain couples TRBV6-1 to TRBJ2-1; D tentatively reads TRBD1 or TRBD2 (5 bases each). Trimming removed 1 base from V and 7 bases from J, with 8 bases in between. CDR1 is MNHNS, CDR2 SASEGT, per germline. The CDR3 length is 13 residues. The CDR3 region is CASSEDWGNEQFF. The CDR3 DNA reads TGTGCCAGCAGTGAAGATTGGGGGAATGAGCAGTTCTTC.

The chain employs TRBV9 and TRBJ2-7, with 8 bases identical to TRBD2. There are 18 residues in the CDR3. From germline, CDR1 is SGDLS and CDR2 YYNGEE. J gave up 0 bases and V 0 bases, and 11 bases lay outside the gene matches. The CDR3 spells CASSVGIGSGGFSYEQYF. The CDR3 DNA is TGTGCCAGCAGCGTAGGTATCGGAAGCGGGGGATTCTCCTACGAGCAGTACTTC.

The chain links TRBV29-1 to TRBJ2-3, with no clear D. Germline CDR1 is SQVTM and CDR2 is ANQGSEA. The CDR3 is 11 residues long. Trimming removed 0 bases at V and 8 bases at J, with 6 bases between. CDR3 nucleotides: TGCAGCGTTGAAGAGATGGGTACGCAGTATTTT. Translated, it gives CSVEEMGTQYF.

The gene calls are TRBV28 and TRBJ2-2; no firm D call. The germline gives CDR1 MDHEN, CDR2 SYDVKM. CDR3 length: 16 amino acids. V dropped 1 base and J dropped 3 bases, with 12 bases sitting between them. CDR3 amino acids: CASSLLAYTDTGELFF. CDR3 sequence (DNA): TGTGCCAGCAGTTTATTGGCCTATACCGACACCGGGGAGCTGTTTTTT.

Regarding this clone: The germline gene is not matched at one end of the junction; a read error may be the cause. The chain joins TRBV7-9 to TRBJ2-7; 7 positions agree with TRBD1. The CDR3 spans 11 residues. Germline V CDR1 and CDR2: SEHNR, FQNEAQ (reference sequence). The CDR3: CASSLGGDREF. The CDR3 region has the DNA TGTGCCAGCAGCTTAGGAGGCGACAGGGAATTC.

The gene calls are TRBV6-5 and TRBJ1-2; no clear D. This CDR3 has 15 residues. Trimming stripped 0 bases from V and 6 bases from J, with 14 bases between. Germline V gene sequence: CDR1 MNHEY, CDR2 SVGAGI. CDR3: CASSYSIQSRDGYTF. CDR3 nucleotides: TGTGCCAGCAGTTACTCGATACAGTCCAGAGATGGCTACACCTTC.

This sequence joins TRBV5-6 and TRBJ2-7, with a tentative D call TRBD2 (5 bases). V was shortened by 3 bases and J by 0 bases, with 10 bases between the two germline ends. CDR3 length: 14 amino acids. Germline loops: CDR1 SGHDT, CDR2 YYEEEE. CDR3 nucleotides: TGTGCCAGCAGCTCCGGACTGGTCTCCTACGAGCAGTACTTC. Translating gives CASSSGLVSYEQYF.